These 26 T cell receptor beta chains came from one sample sequenced in a study of shared clonotypes between healthy human individuals. Clones were sequenced by immunoSEQ multiplex PCR, and TCRdb holds only the in-frame ones, with some missing. The repertoire holds 2 million to 2.5 million clones, around 92% seen once, with approximately 0.39% in the top ten. Sequencing used naive CD4+ T cells from PBMCs. This sample's subset: CD45RA+ positively selected. All receptors come from a young man in good health. Some clones in this sample may be carry-over from other donors' samples.

This clone was counted between two and nine times. The chain joins TRBV2 to TRBJ1-5; D is ambiguous. Germline V CDR1 and CDR2: SNHLY, FYNNEI. The CDR3 runs to 12 residues. V lost 4 bases and J lost 3, with 4 bases in between. The CDR3 DNA sequence: TGTGCCAGCAGTGGAACCAATCAGCCCCAGCATTTT. This sequence encodes CASSGTNQPQHF. The variable domain in full, with the rest retrieved from reference TRBV2 and TRBJ1-5, is EPEVTQTPSHQVTQMGQEVILRCVPISNHLYFYWYRQILGQKVEFLVSFYNNEISEKSEIFDDQFSVERPDGSNFTLKIRSTKLEDSAMYFCASSGTNQPQHFGDGTRLSIL.

The V gene is TRBV9, the J gene TRBJ2-1; 10 nucleotides align to TRBD2. J was trimmed by 7 bases and V by 4 bases; bases with no gene match: 8. Germline assignment: CDR1 SGDLS and CDR2 YYNGEE. This CDR3 comprises 15 residues. The CDR3 bases are TGTGCCAGCAGCACTTTGGGGACTAGCGATAATGAGCAGTTCTTC. As protein: CASSTLGTSDNEQFF. Variable domain in full (rest from reference TRBV9 and TRBJ2-1): DSGVTQTPKHLITATGQRVTLRCSPRSGDLSVYWYQQSLDQGLQFLIQYYNGEERAKGNILERFSAQQFPDLHSELNLSSLELGDSALYFCASSTLGTSDNEQFFGPGTRLTVL.

The rearrangement links TRBV27 to TRBJ1-1, with unresolved D. V lost 7 bases, J lost 1 base, and 16 bases lay in between. Germline values: CDR1 MNHEY, CDR2 SMNVEV (reference sequence). The CDR3 has 15 residues. CDR3 protein: CASTLGWGRNTEAFF. The CDR3 region has the DNA TGTGCCAGCACCCTCGGGTGGGGTCGGAACACTGAAGCTTTCTTT.

The chain joins TRBV7-8 to TRBJ2-7; TRBD2 agrees at 11 bases. Germline CDR1 SGHVS, CDR2 FQNEAQ. The CDR3 has 15 residues. V lost 5 bases to trimming and J lost 2 bases; unmatched junction nucleotides: 5. DNA for the CDR3: TGTGCCAGCAGCCAAGGGACTAGCGGAACCTACGAGCAGTACTTC. This encodes CASSQGTSGTYEQYF.

The chain has TRBV28 and TRBJ2-6; 9 bases fit TRBD1. V lost 4 bases and J lost 1; bases outside the gene matches: 5. The CDR3 contains 17 residues. Germline assignment: CDR1 MDHEN and CDR2 SYDVKM. CDR3 DNA: TGTGCCAGCAGTTCTGGGACAGGGACATCTGGGGCCAACGTCCTGACTTTC. Translated, it gives CASSSGTGTSGANVLTF.

The rearrangement uses TRBV15 and TRBJ2-3; 15 bases line up with TRBD2. The J segment lost 6 bases and the V segment lost 5 bases, leaving 6 bases of the junction unmatched. The germline gives CDR1 LNHNV, CDR2 YYDKDF (reference sequence). This CDR3 contains 16 residues. DNA for the CDR3: TGTGCCACCAGCGGCGGACTAGCGGGAGGGTGGGATACGCAGTATTTT. This gives the protein CATSGGLAGGWDTQYF.

The CDR3 region is CASSRLAGGGVEQYF. The DNA for the CDR3 is TGTGCCAGTAGTAGACTAGCGGGAGGGGGTGTCGAGCAGTACTTC. V usage is TRBV19 and J usage is TRBJ2-7; TRBD2 matches at 14 bases. Germline CDR1 is LNHDA and CDR2 is SQIVND (reference sequence). The CDR3 contains 15 residues. Trimming took 4 bases from V and 6 from J; bases not matched to a gene: 5.

The chain employs TRBV6-1 and TRBJ2-7, with no clear D. Germline loops: CDR1 MNHNS, CDR2 SASEGT. With 5 bases removed from V and 2 bases from J, the gap between germline ends came to 16 bases. The CDR3 extends over 15 amino acids. As DNA, the CDR3 is TGTGCCAGCAGTCCCCAGTGGCAGGATACCTACGAGCAGTACTTC. It codes for CASSPQWQDTYEQYF.

The J gene is TRBJ2-1, the V gene TRBV29-1; D gene uncertain. The germline V gene has CDR1 SQVTM and CDR2 ANQGSEA. The V end was cut by 6 bases, the J end by 4 bases, with 4 bases between. This CDR3 comprises 10 residues. CDR3 region: CSVVYNEQFF. CDR3 DNA sequence: TGCAGCGTGGTATACAATGAGCAGTTCTTC.

The chain couples TRBV5-1 to TRBJ1-5; D possibly corresponds to TRBD1 (5 bases). Germline lookup yields CDR1 SGHRS and CDR2 YFSETQ. Trimming removed 0 bases at V and 0 bases at J, with 10 bases between. CDR3 length: 16 residues. CDR3 bases: TGCGCCAGCAGCTTGGAGGGGCCTTATAGCAATCAGCCCCAGCATTTT. Translation gives CASSLEGPYSNQPQHF. The full variable domain, completed using reference TRBV5-1 and TRBJ1-5, is KAGVTQTPRYLIKTRGQQVTLSCSPISGHRSVSWYQQTPGQGLQFLFEYFSETQRNKGNFPGRFSGRQFSNSRSEMNVSTLELGDSALYLCASSLEGPYSNQPQHFGDGTRLSIL.

This clone has a handful of counts. The chain is built from TRBV2 and TRBJ1-5; TRBD1 is a possible D gene (5 bases). V was pared by 7 bases and J by 2 bases, with 18 bases between. The germline gives CDR1 SNHLY, CDR2 FYNNEI. The CDR3 covers 16 residues. CDR3 nucleotides: TGTGCCAGCAAAATCGGGGTAGGAGGGGGCAATCAGCCCCAGCATTTT. This sequence encodes CASKIGVGGGNQPQHF. Based on the CDR3 plus reference TRBV2 and TRBJ1-5, the full variable domain is EPEVTQTPSHQVTQMGQEVILRCVPISNHLYFYWYRQILGQKVEFLVSFYNNEISEKSEIFDDQFSVERPDGSNFTLKIRSTKLEDSAMYFCASKIGVGGGNQPQHFGDGTRLSIL.

This clone was found once. This chain uses TRBV28 with TRBJ1-2; the match to TRBD1 covers 9 bases. J lost 4 bases, V lost 2 bases, and 8 bases had no gene match. This CDR3 is 16 amino acids long. Germline CDR1 is MDHEN and CDR2 is SYDVKM. CDR3 nucleotide sequence: TGTGCCAGCAGTTTAGGCGGACAGGGGCTCACCTATGGCTACACCTTC. This codes for CASSLGGQGLTYGYTF.

The V call is TRBV7-9, the J call TRBJ2-7, with 9 bases identical to TRBD2. The V segment lost 5 bases and the J segment 3 bases; nucleotides outside the gene matches: 11. The CDR3 is 16 amino acids. Germline V gene data show CDR1 as SEHNR and CDR2 as FQNEAQ (reference sequence). CDR3 residues: CASSPPGSGRLYEQYF. For the CDR3, the DNA is TGTGCCAGCAGCCCCCCAGGGAGCGGGAGGCTCTACGAGCAGTACTTC.

The chain is built from TRBV11-2 and TRBJ2-7; 9 bases align to TRBD2. This CDR3 is 16 amino acids long. V lost 1 base to trimming and J lost 5 bases; unmatched junction nucleotides: 9. The V gene's germline CDR1 is SGHAT and CDR2 FQNNGV. The chain's CDR3 is CASSLGLIAGDHEQYF. As DNA, the CDR3 is TGTGCCAGCAGCTTAGGGTTGATAGCGGGAGACCACGAGCAGTACTTC.

As DNA, the CDR3 is TGTGCCAGCAGTGAAGGATGGGACAGCTCCTACGAGCAGTACTTC. Protein product: CASSEGWDSSYEQYF. This chain links TRBV6-1 with TRBJ2-7, with TRBD1 matching over 7 bases. The CDR3 has 15 residues. J lost 0 bases, V lost 1 base, and 3 bases had no gene match. Germline V gene lookup returns CDR1 MNHNS and CDR2 SASEGT.

The chain couples TRBV29-1 to TRBJ2-3; tentatively, D is TRBD1 (5 bases). The length of the CDR3 is 13 residues. Between the trimmed V and J ends, which lost 3 bases and 1 base, there was a span of 8 bases. Germline-derived CDR1 and CDR2 are SQVTM and ANQGSEA. The CDR3 protein is CSVEQGGTDTQYF. CDR3 coding DNA: TGCAGCGTTGAGCAGGGCGGCACAGATACGCAGTATTTT.

The chain joins TRBV7-9 to TRBJ1-3; D remains ambiguous. The V and J ends lost 5 bases and 0 bases respectively, with 8 bases between them. The CDR3 has 14 amino acids. CDR1 is SEHNR, CDR2 FQNEAQ, per germline (reference sequence). The CDR3 loop reads CASSTRSSGNTIYF. The CDR3 nucleotides read TGTGCCAGCAGCACCAGAAGCTCTGGAAACACCATATATTTT.

In regard to this clone: Other DNA sequences in the same sample also yield this CDR3. This chain joins TRBV29-1 and TRBJ2-7; maybe TRBD1 (5 bases). The V and J ends lost 4 bases and 4 bases respectively, with 11 bases between them. Germline CDR1 reads SQVTM; CDR2 reads ANQGSEA. CDR3 length equals 12 residues. Here the CDR3 reads CSVVRGGYEQYF. Written as DNA, the CDR3 is TGCAGCGTTGTAAGGGGTGGGTACGAGCAGTACTTC.

The J gene is TRBJ2-1, the V gene TRBV10-2; 7 nucleotides align to TRBD2. The V and J ends lost 6 bases and 5 bases, in that order; junction bases with no gene match: 7. Per the germline V gene, CDR1 is WSHSY and CDR2 is SAAADI. CDR3 length: 14 residues. CDR3 nucleotides: TGCGCCAGCAGGAGCGGGGAGGGAAACAATGAGCAGTTCTTC. It encodes CASRSGEGNNEQFF.

With regard to this clone: The same CDR3 can be traced to other DNA sequences in this sample. The CDR3: CASSSGSQETQYF. CDR3 DNA: TGCGCCAGCAGCTCGGGGAGCCAAGAGACCCAGTACTTC. The chain combines TRBV5-1 with TRBJ2-5; a weak D match, TRBD2 (5 bases). This CDR3 is 13 amino acids long. The germline gives CDR1 SGHRS, CDR2 YFSETQ. Trimming removed 3 bases at V and 1 base at J, with 7 bases between.

The rearrangement joins TRBV5-1 to TRBJ2-2; a weak D match, TRBD2 (6 bases). Germline V gives CDR1 SGHRS, CDR2 YFSETQ. V shed 4 bases and J shed 0 bases, with 13 bases lying between them. There are 16 residues in the CDR3. CDR3 amino acids: CASSRREPSNTGELFF. In DNA form, the CDR3 reads TGCGCCAGCAGCCGGAGGGAACCTTCGAACACCGGGGAGCTGTTTTTT.

DNA for the CDR3: TGTGCCAGCAGCTTCAGCGGGGCACCCACAGATACGCAGTATTTT. Its translation: CASSFSGAPTDTQYF. The chain couples TRBV5-4 to TRBJ2-3; TRBD2 agrees at 7 bases. V was pared by 2 bases and J by 2 bases, with 5 bases of the junction left unmatched. This CDR3 contains 15 residues. The germline V gene encodes CDR1 SGHNT and CDR2 YYREEE (reference sequence).

J is TRBJ2-3 and V is TRBV7-2; 9 bases align to TRBD2. Germline assignment: CDR1 SGHTA and CDR2 FQGNSA. V lost 0 bases, J lost 7 bases, and 8 bases stayed unmatched. The CDR3 length is 16 residues. CDR3 amino acids: CASSLALLAGTNTQYF. DNA of the CDR3: TGTGCCAGCAGCTTAGCGCTCCTAGCGGGGACAAATACGCAGTATTTT.

This clone was counted only a few times. This CDR3 is also generated by other DNA sequences in the sample. The rearrangement uses TRBV27 and TRBJ1-1; D is undetermined. There are 14 residues in the CDR3. V was cut by 1 base and J by 1 base, with 7 bases left in between. CDR1 and CDR2 (germline): MNHEY, SMNVEV (reference sequence). The CDR3 sequence: CASSLFPENTEAFF. The CDR3, as DNA: TGTGCCAGCAGTTTATTTCCGGAGAACACTGAAGCTTTCTTT.

This sequence joins TRBV5-1 and TRBJ2-1; TRBD2 matches 14 bases. V trimming: 2 bases; J trimming: 8 bases; junction bases outside the gene matches: 6. Germline loops: CDR1 SGHRS, CDR2 YFSETQ. The CDR3 is 16 residues long. CDR3 loop: CASSFRLAGGPDEQFF. CDR3 DNA sequence: TGCGCCAGCAGCTTTCGACTAGCGGGAGGGCCGGATGAGCAGTTCTTC.

Of note for this clone: Additional DNA sequences in this sample encode the identical CDR3. V is TRBV5-1 and J is TRBJ2-1, with 10 bases matching TRBD2. The CDR3 extends over 14 amino acids. Germline loops: CDR1 SGHRS, CDR2 YFSETQ. V shed 4 bases, J shed 7 bases, and the junction held 5 bases outside the gene matches. This chain's CDR3 is CASSLSSGRNEQFF. The CDR3 DNA reads TGCGCCAGCAGCCTCAGTAGCGGGAGGAATGAGCAGTTCTTC.